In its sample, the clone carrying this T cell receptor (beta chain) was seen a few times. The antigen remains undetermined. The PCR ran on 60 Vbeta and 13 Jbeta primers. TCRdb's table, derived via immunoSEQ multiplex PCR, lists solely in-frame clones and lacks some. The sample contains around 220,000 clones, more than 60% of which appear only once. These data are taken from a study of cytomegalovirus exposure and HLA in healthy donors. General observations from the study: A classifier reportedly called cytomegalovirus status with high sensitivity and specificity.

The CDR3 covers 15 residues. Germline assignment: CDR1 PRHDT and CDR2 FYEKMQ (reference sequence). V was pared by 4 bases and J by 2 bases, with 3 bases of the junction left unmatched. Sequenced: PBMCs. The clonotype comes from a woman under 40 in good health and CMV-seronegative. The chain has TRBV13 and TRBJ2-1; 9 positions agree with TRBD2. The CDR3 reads CASSSTSGTYNEQFF. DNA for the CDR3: TGTGCCAGCAGCTCGACTAGCGGTACCTACAATGAGCAGTTCTTC.